The present T cell receptor beta chain was sequenced within a study of immune aging and cytomegalovirus after organ transplant (dated by TCRdb to the early 2020s). Broadly, across the study: All transplant recipients received three-drug immunosuppression with prednisone, tacrolimus, and mycophenolate.

The study at large found these results: A larger share of large clones was made up of TEMRA cells, and in the seven largest clones (around 1,900 cells) aged and TEMRA cells were gained while TCM cells were lost. Post-transplant increases in aged-phenotype cells were observed regardless of clone size, following viremia and occurring earlier in large clones (days 200-264) than in small clones. CD57 was not measured in the sequencing data, so a conservative gene-based aging definition was used instead.

The cysteine opens and the phenylalanine closes a CDR3 of 15 amino acids. Only the CDR3 DNA is retained, 45 bases long and in frame from the first base. Taken from the germline V gene (reference sequence), the CDR1 and CDR2 loops are SGHAT and FQDESV. V loses 2 bases of germline sequence and J loses 1 base, and the interval between the two ends is 10 bases. Per the publication, the time point label means: five sample-tagged time points from pre-transplant (day -1) to day 368 post-transplant, pooled. Thawed PBMC were stimulated with a CMV IE-1 overlapping peptide library for over ten hours, with no transport inhibitors added. Thawed cells were rested overnight and then stimulated in R10 medium with CD28/CD49d costimulation. The IE-1 peptide library consisted of 15-amino-acid peptides overlapping by 11 amino acids. Each time point was barcoded with BD Single-Cell Multiplexing Kit Sample Tags, pooled, and stained with oligo-conjugated anti-CD45RA plus sorting antibodies. A BD FACSAria III was used to sort CMV-responsive CD8+CD137+ and CD4+CD154+ T cells at 4-way purity. Blood was drawn into EDTA vacutainers and was processed by Ficoll gradient within 1-24 hours.

The receptor library was made with single-cell sequencing. Sequencer: Illumina NovaSeq 6000. For cell capture and library preparation, the team used the BD Rhapsody Targeted mRNA and AbSeq Reagent Kit in a microwell format. The libraries included TCR, sample tags, AbSeq, and targeted mRNA drawn from the Human T-Cell Expression Panel together with custom TOX and TOX2 primers. Sequencing of the libraries was done on an Illumina NovaSeq. In the original analysis: The analysis covered around 10,000 cells in total, of which about 7,300 were CD8 T cells and 4494 were CD8 T cells with an identifiable TCR CDR3. Raw data were processed with the BD Rhapsody Targeted Analysis Pipeline with V(D)J processing on the Seven Bridges Genomics platform. Quality control, Sample Tag demultiplexing with Lex-BDSMK, clone identification with VDJ Explorer, and Seurat clustering were performed in SeqGeq 1.6.0. A clone was considered non-expanded if it made up <1% of CD8 T cells, and considered a clonal expansion if it made up >2.5% of the sample. Clones were called with MiXCR by TCRdb after fastp trimmed the public reads at Q25, and only in-frame beta chains were retained. When rows share a CDR3 protein, they turn into one entry using the most common DNA and genes. Here the V and J calls rest on TCRdb's processing, not on the authors' analysis. The sample profile shows about 21,000 distinct CDR3 sequences; about a third of them were found once. Under 30% of the sample goes to the ten largest clones.

This clonotype was observed a handful of times. Its antigen remains undetermined. Base qualities were left out, and no much larger clone turns up one base away. Sequencing used CMV peptide-activated CD4+ and CD8+ T cells sorted from blood, obtained at five time points, pooled. The cell subset or site label, read with the paper, signifies: sorted CD8+CD137+ and CD4+CD154+ T cells after less than 15 h CMV IE-1 peptide stimulation. This clonotype originated in a female donor who had a heart transplant and CMV viremia. This receptor chain uses TRBV11-1 and TRBJ2-3, with a tentative D gene TRBD2 over 5 matching bases. The bases read TGTGCCAGCAGCTTAATAGCGAAGCGCACAGATACGCAGTATTTT. Its protein product is CASSLIAKRTDTQYF. This CDR3, with the reference TRBV11-1 and TRBJ2-3 proteins standing in past its ends, gives the full variable domain EAEVAQSPRYKITEKSQAVAFWCDPISGHATLYWYRQILGQGPELLVQFQDESVVDDSQLPKDRFSAERLKGVDSTLKIQPAELGDSAMYLCASSLIAKRTDTQYFGPGTRLTVL.